These 15 T cell receptor beta chains share one sample of origin, sequenced in a study of monozygotic twins with inflammatory bowel disease. Reanalyzing the 5' RACE reads, TCRdb keeps one entry per CDR3 protein, without DNA. This sample's table reports about 140,000 distinct CDR3 sequences. Material for sequencing was blood. These receptors all come from a human donor with ulcerative colitis or Crohn's disease, or a healthy co-twin of an affected twin (not recorded which).

The chain uses TRBV15 and TRBJ2-5; the D call of TRBD2 rests on TCRdb alone, since no DNA is present to check it. The CDR3 runs to 18 residues. Germline-derived CDR1 and CDR2 are LNHNV and YYDKDF (reference sequence). This CDR3 reads CATSYQGYRPAGGSAQYF. Full variable domain (missing parts from reference TRBV15 and TRBJ2-5): DAMVIQNPRYQVTQFGKPVTLSCSQTLNHNVMYWYQQKSSQAPKLLFHYYDKDFNNEADTPDNFQSRRPNTSFCFLDIRSPGLGDTAMYLCATSYQGYRPAGGSAQYFGPGTRLLVL.

This sequence joins TRBV12-3 or TRBV12-4 and TRBJ2-7; TCRdb lists TRBD1, though no DNA is available to test this call. The CDR3 is 15 amino acids. The CDR3 spells CASSPRGGSSYEQYF.

The rearrangement uses TRBV11-2 and TRBJ1-4. CDR3 length: 17 residues. The germline gives CDR1 SGHAT, CDR2 FQNNGV. This chain's CDR3 is CASSRRFKGVANEKLFF.

The CDR3 region is CSGSDRANTEAFF. This sequence joins TRBV29-1 and TRBJ1-1; TCRdb returns TRBD1, unconfirmable since there is no DNA. Germline V gene lookup returns CDR1 SQVTM and CDR2 ANQGSEA. The CDR3 runs to 13 residues.

The chain combines TRBV5-1 with TRBJ2-1; the D call of TRBD1 rests on TCRdb alone, since no DNA is present to check it. This CDR3 spans 15 amino acids. Germline loops: CDR1 SGHRS, CDR2 YFSETQ. CDR3 sequence reads: CASSPGTGTANEQFF.

The rearrangement joins TRBV5-1 to TRBJ2-1. The CDR3 runs 13 residues. Germline V gene lookup returns CDR1 SGHRS and CDR2 YFSETQ. The chain's CDR3 is CASASYSYNEQFF.

The chain's CDR3 is CASSPYGQGRLMNTEAFF. This chain links TRBV18 with TRBJ1-1; TCRdb gives TRBD1 as the D gene, but with no DNA this cannot be confirmed. The CDR3 consists of 18 residues. CDR1 is KGHSH, CDR2 LQKENI, per germline. The whole variable domain, remainder taken from reference TRBV18 and TRBJ1-1, is NAGVMQNPRHLVRRRGQEARLRCSPMKGHSHVYWYRQLPEEGLKFMVYLQKENIIDESGMPKERFSAEFPKEGPSILRIQQVVRGDSAAYFCASSPYGQGRLMNTEAFFGQGTRLTVV.

V gene TRBV20-1 combines with J gene TRBJ1-4; TCRdb's assignment of TRBD1 cannot be checked, as there is no DNA. CDR3 length: 16 residues. Germline V gene sequence: CDR1 DFQATT, CDR2 SNEGSKA (reference sequence). The CDR3 spells CSPRPPQAATNEKLFF.

The rearrangement uses TRBV27 and TRBJ1-1; checking the TCRdb D call of TRBD1 is not possible without DNA. The CDR3 has 16 residues. Germline-derived CDR1 and CDR2 are MNHEY and SMNVEV (reference sequence). The CDR3 sequence is CASSLSRQGRNTEAFF.

The gene calls are TRBV20-1 and TRBJ2-7. The CDR3 runs 12 residues. Germline V gene sequence: CDR1 DFQATT, CDR2 SNEGSKA (reference sequence). The CDR3 loop reads CSASGDSYEQYF.

The gene calls are TRBV27 and TRBJ1-2. CDR1 is MNHEY and CDR2 is SMNVEV in the germline V gene (reference sequence). The CDR3 spans 11 residues. The chain's CDR3 is CASRYNYGYTF.

The CDR3 is CASSYSIDSRTGELFF. V gene TRBV6-5 combines with J gene TRBJ2-2; TCRdb selects TRBD1, and the lack of DNA leaves this call unchecked. The CDR3 extends over 16 amino acids. Per germline, CDR1 MNHEY and CDR2 SVGAGI.

The chain couples TRBV24-1 to TRBJ2-7; TCRdb proposes TRBD1, but this gene call is untestable without DNA. This CDR3 comprises 17 residues. Germline CDR1 KGHDR, CDR2 SFDVKD. CDR3 sequence reads: CATSDNSPRDRSYEQYF.

The chain is built from TRBV4-2 and TRBJ2-3; TCRdb gives TRBD2 as the D gene, but with no DNA this cannot be confirmed. CDR1 is LGHNA and CDR2 is YNFKEQ in the germline V gene. This CDR3 region has 16 residues. CDR3 sequence: CASSQESGSRMGTQYF.

This chain connects TRBV7-8 to TRBJ2-5; the TRBD1 assignment by TCRdb is unverifiable without DNA. The germline gives CDR1 SGHVS, CDR2 FQNEAQ. The CDR3 spans 14 residues. CDR3 loop: CASSSRAGAETQYF.